Listed below are T cell receptor beta chains from one sample, sequenced in a study of blood T cell repertoires in COVID-19. Method: immunoSEQ multiplex PCR; TCRdb's copy keeps in-frame clones and lacks some. Among about 270,000 clones listed, around 90% were seen once. The sample was PBMCs or T cells enriched from blood (not recorded which). Receptors were obtained from a man aged 35 to 55 who had been exposed to COVID-19. CDR3s include the opening cysteine and the closing phenylalanine or tryptophan. The D gene is left open where the match is weak. Some rows mark clone size as missing; the rest say once, few, many or name a class of expanded clone.

-	-	TRBV19	TRBJ1-1	CASTTGEGYTEAFF	TGTGCCAGTACCACGGGGGAAGGGTACACTGAAGCTTTCTTT
-	-	TRBV2	TRBJ2-2	CASSEVASATGELFF	TGTGCCAGCAGTGAAGTAGCTAGCGCCACCGGGGAGCTGTTTTTT
-	few	TRBV6-1	TRBJ1-5	CASSDTALNQPQHF	TGTGCCAGCAGTGATACAGCCCTCAATCAGCCCCAGCATTTT
-	-	TRBV5-1	TRBJ1-1	CASSEGTSSGLNTEAFF	TGCGCCAGCAGCGAGGGGACTTCCTCAGGGCTGAACACTGAAGCTTTCTTT
-	few	TRBV5-4	TRBJ2-2	CASSARQVNTGELFF	TGTGCCAGCAGCGCACGACAGGTGAACACCGGGGAGCTGTTTTTT
-	-	TRBV28	TRBJ1-4	CASRRTVNEKLFF	TGTGCCAGCAGAAGGACAGTTAATGAAAAACTGTTTTTT
-	-	TRBV25-1	TRBJ1-3	CASSETRMTGNTIYF	TGTGCCAGCAGTGAGACGCGGATGACTGGAAACACCATATATTTT
TRBD1	-	TRBV19	TRBJ1-3	CASSESLTGVGNTIYF	TGTGCCAGTAGTGAGTCGCTGACAGGGGTCGGAAACACCATATATTTT
-	-	TRBV3-1/TRBV3-2	TRBJ2-5	CASSQGISPRETQYF	TGTGCCAGCAGCCAAGGTATTTCTCCGAGGGAGACCCAGTACTTC
-	-	TRBV5-1	TRBJ1-2	CASSVDNRVGNGYTF	TGCGCCAGCAGCGTCGACAACAGGGTTGGTAATGGCTACACCTTC
TRBD1	-	TRBV3-1/TRBV3-2	TRBJ1-2	CASSPGGTGAYGYTF	TGTGCCAGCAGCCCTGGGGGCACAGGGGCCTATGGCTACACCTTC
-	-	TRBV9	TRBJ2-1	CASSAERRDNEQFF	TGTGCCAGCAGCGCCGAGAGGCGGGACAATGAGCAGTTCTTC
-	-	TRBV9	TRBJ1-1	CASSVVGGNTEAFF	TGTGCCAGCAGCGTAGTTGGCGGGAACACTGAAGCTTTCTTT
TRBD1	-	TRBV7-6	TRBJ2-2	CASSASGTGDHTGELFF	TGTGCCAGCAGCGCATCCGGGACAGGGGACCACACCGGGGAGCTGTTTTTT
-	few	TRBV6-2/TRBV6-3	TRBJ2-7	CASSTRASESSYEQYF	TGTGCCAGCAGTACCCGGGCTAGCGAGAGCTCCTACGAGCAGTACTTC
-	-	TRBV2	TRBJ1-5	CASSQQGVGQPQHF	TGTGCCAGCAGTCAACAGGGTGTGGGTCAGCCCCAGCATTTT
-	-	TRBV7-2	TRBJ1-5	CASSLYTNQPQHF	TGTGCCAGCAGCTTATATACAAATCAGCCCCAGCATTTT
TRBD1	-	TRBV6-5	TRBJ2-1	CASSAGGIWADEQFF	TGTGCCAGCAGCGCAGGGGGCATTTGGGCGGATGAGCAGTTCTTC
-	-	TRBV29-1	TRBJ2-3	CSVDHGADTQYF	TGCAGCGTAGACCACGGGGCAGATACGCAGTATTTT
TRBD1	-	TRBV4-1	TRBJ2-1	CASSQGQGPSSYNEQFF	TGCGCCAGCAGCCAGGGACAGGGGCCAAGCTCCTACAATGAGCAGTTCTTC
-	-	TRBV30	TRBJ1-1	CAWRTGSGTEAFF	TGTGCCTGGAGAACAGGGTCAGGGACTGAAGCTTTCTTT
-	-	TRBV29-1	TRBJ1-2	CSVDPGGPVYGYTF	TGCAGCGTTGATCCGGGGGGGCCTGTCTATGGCTACACCTTC
TRBD1	-	TRBV29-1	TRBJ1-2	CSAAITTGGDGGTF	TGCAGCGCGGCAATAACTACAGGGGGCGATGGGGGCACCTTC
TRBD1	-	TRBV9	TRBJ1-1	CASSVGGTGDTEAFF	TGTGCCAGCAGCGTTGGAGGGACAGGGGACACTGAAGCTTTCTTT
-	-	TRBV28	TRBJ2-1	CASSFSVGYNEQFF	TGTGCCAGCAGTTTCTCGGTCGGGTACAATGAGCAGTTCTTC
TRBD2	-	TRBV29-1	TRBJ2-3	CSVVKSGSTDTQYF	TGCAGCGTTGTTAAGAGCGGGAGTACAGATACGCAGTATTTT
-	-	TRBV28	TRBJ2-2	CASSVGGKNTGELFF	TGTGCCAGCAGTGTCGGAGGGAAAAACACCGGGGAGCTGTTTTTT
-	-	TRBV28	TRBJ1-2	CATGSNYGYTF	TGTGCTACGGGGTCTAACTATGGCTACACCTTC
-	-	TRBV5-4	TRBJ2-7	CASSLLGAGPSSYEQYF	TGTGCCAGCAGCTTGCTAGGGGCGGGGCCTTCCTCCTACGAGCAGTACTTC